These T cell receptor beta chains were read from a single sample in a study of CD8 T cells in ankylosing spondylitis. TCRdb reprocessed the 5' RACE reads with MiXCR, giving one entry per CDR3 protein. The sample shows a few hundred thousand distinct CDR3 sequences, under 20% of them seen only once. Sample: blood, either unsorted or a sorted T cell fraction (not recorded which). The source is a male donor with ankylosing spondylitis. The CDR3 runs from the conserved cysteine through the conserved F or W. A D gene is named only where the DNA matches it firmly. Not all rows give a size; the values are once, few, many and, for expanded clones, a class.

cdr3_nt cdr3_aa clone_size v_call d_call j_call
TGTGCCAGCAGCACCCCCCTTGGGACTAGTGTCAATGAGCAGTTCTTC CASSTPLGTSVNEQFF - TRBV5-5 TRBD2 TRBJ2-1
TGTGCCAGCACCAGGACAGGGGGCTTGTCTGGAAACACCATATATTTT CASTRTGGLSGNTIYF - TRBV12-3/TRBV12-4 TRBD1 TRBJ1-3
TGTGCCAGCAGAACGACTAGATCCGGGGAGCTGTTTTTT CASRTTRSGELFF - TRBV6-2/TRBV6-3 - TRBJ2-2
TGTGCTAGTGGTTTGGGAAAGACAGGAGGAAACACCGGGGAGCTGTTTTTT CASGLGKTGGNTGELFF few TRBV12-5 - TRBJ2-2
TGCAGTGCTAGAGATCCGAGGGGGCGCGTTGGGAGCAATCAGCCCCAGCATTTT CSARDPRGRVGSNQPQHF few TRBV20-1 TRBD1 TRBJ1-5
TGTGCCAGCAGCGAAAAAGTGGGGAGGAACTACGAGCAGTACTTC CASSEKVGRNYEQYF few TRBV7-6 - TRBJ2-7
TGTGCCAGCAGCTTAAATTTAGGGGGGGAGACCCAGTACTTC CASSLNLGGETQYF - TRBV11-2 - TRBJ2-5
TGCAGCGCCTCGGGGGGGCAAAATGAGCAGTTCTTC CSASGGQNEQFF - TRBV29-1 TRBD2 TRBJ2-1
TGTGCCAGCATCTCACAGGGTAATTCACCCCTCCACTTT CASISQGNSPLHF few TRBV6-1 - TRBJ1-6
TGTGCCAGCAGCTTATGGTTGTTCAATGAGCAGTTCTTC CASSLWLFNEQFF - TRBV7-2 - TRBJ2-1
TGTGCCACCAGCAGAGGGGACCGCGCCATAGCCAAAAACATTCAGTACTTC CATSRGDRAIAKNIQYF - TRBV15 - TRBJ2-4
TGCAGCGTTTCAGGACAGGGAGGCTACACCTTC CSVSGQGGYTF - TRBV29-1 TRBD1 TRBJ1-2
TGCGCCAGCAGCTTTCGCCGCGACTCTGGGGCCAACGTCCTGACTTTC CASSFRRDSGANVLTF few TRBV5-1 - TRBJ2-6
TGTGCCAGCAGCCTGGCTAGGACGACGAACACCGGGGAGCTGTTTTTT CASSLARTTNTGELFF - TRBV3-1 - TRBJ2-2
TGCAGTGCTAGAGATCGGACTAGGGGCTACAATGAGCAGTTCTTC CSARDRTRGYNEQFF - TRBV20-1 TRBD2 TRBJ2-1
TGTGCCAGCAGTTTCAGGCAGGGGTATGGCTACACCTTC CASSFRQGYGYTF few TRBV27 - TRBJ1-2
TGTGCCAGCAGCGTACAGGCTAGCAATCAGCCCCAGCATTTT CASSVQASNQPQHF - TRBV3-1 - TRBJ1-5
TGTGCCAGCAGGCGAACAGGGGCAGCCCTTGGCTACACCTTC CASRRTGAALGYTF many TRBV12-3/TRBV12-4 TRBD1 TRBJ1-2
TGTGCCAGCAGCTCCGGGACTAGCGTCGAGCAGTACTTC CASSSGTSVEQYF few TRBV28 TRBD2 TRBJ2-7
TGTGCCAGCAGCTTAGCACAGGGGGCAGCGGCTTTCTTT CASSLAQGAAAFF few TRBV7-9 TRBD1 TRBJ1-1
TGTGCCAGCAGTCCTCAGGGAATTTACTATGGCTACACCTTC CASSPQGIYYGYTF few TRBV12-3/TRBV12-4 - TRBJ1-2
TGCAGTGCTAGTAGGGAAGCAAGCCAGCAGTACTTC CSASREASQQYF - TRBV20-1 - TRBJ2-7
TGCGCCAGCAGTGTATACAGGGCCAATGAGCAGTTCTTC CASSVYRANEQFF few TRBV10-1 - TRBJ2-1
TGTGCCAGCAGTTTATCGTGGGAGGATGAAGCTTTCTTT CASSLSWEDEAFF few TRBV27 - TRBJ1-1
TGTGCCAGCAGCTTAGTAGTTGCCTTTGGCTACACCTTC CASSLVVAFGYTF few TRBV7-2 - TRBJ1-2
TGTGCCAGCAGCTTACGGGGTTCTGGAAACACCATAAATTTT CASSLRGSGNTINF - TRBV7-9 - TRBJ1-3
TGTGCCAGCAGCTCTACGGGACTAGCGGGGGATGAGCAGTTCTTC CASSSTGLAGDEQFF - TRBV7-9 TRBD2 TRBJ2-1
TGTGCCAGCAGCACCATAGGACAGGGGGCGATCTCTGGAAACACCATATATTTT CASSTIGQGAISGNTIYF many TRBV28 TRBD1 TRBJ1-3
TGTGCCAGCTCAAGTGGGACAGCTGGAAACACCATATATTTT CASSSGTAGNTIYF - TRBV18 TRBD1 TRBJ1-3
TGCGCCAGCAGCCAAGAAGGCCTAAGAGAAAAACTGTTTTTT CASSQEGLREKLFF few TRBV4-1 - TRBJ1-4
TGTGCCAGCAGCTCTCGTAGCGGGACCTCCTACGAGCAGTACTTC CASSSRSGTSYEQYF - TRBV7-8 TRBD2 TRBJ2-7